The clone carrying this T cell receptor (beta chain) was detected a few times. No antigen is known for it. Unique molecular identifiers were built into the TCRbeta library. TCRdb used MiXCR to reprocess the PCR reads, holding one entry per CDR3 protein. This sample has hundreds of thousands of distinct CDR3 sequences, with around 12% found just once. With 3 bases clipped from V and 7 bases from J, the junction kept 6 bases outside the gene matches. Germline V CDR1 and CDR2: KGHSH, LQKENI. This CDR3 comprises 14 residues. The data are from a study of T-cell reconstitution after alpha-beta-depleted transplantation in children. Notes on the study in general: It was surviving recipient T cells and thymic progenitors that gave some patients high TCRbeta diversity at day 60. Most T-cell counts and diversity one year after the transplant came from T cells that were newly produced. Reportedly, roughly two months post-transplant, alpha-beta T cells arose from several hundred expanded graft clones.

This TCR was recovered from a girl between 2 and 10 years old with congenital amegakaryocytic thrombocytopenia, due to receive a stem cell transplant. V usage is TRBV18 and J usage is TRBJ1-2; TRBD1 matches 9 bases. The sequencing here drew on PBMCs, taken before TCRalphabeta/CD19-depleted stem cell transplant. The CDR3 coding sequence is TGTGCCAGCTCACCCACTGTACAGGGGGCTGGCTACACCTTC. As protein: CASSPTVQGAGYTF.